Listed below are T cell receptor beta chains from one sample, sequenced in a study of T cells in Graves' hyperthyroidism and ophthalmopathy. TCRdb fed the multiplex PCR reads into MiXCR, producing one record per CDR3 protein. The table lists about 59,000 distinct CDR3 sequences, around 53% of them singletons. Sequenced material: blood. These receptors came from a woman aged 60-70 years with Graves' ophthalmopathy. Both conserved end residues are trimmed from each CDR3. The order of the fields is V gene, clone size, D gene, J gene, CDR3 protein. The D gene is left open where the match is weak. Some rows mark clone size as missing; the rest say once, few, many or name a class of expanded clone.

>TRBV29-1|NA|NA|TRBJ2-1
RDIAPSYNEQF
>TRBV2|NA|TRBD1|TRBJ1-6
ASSEVGQGASYNSPLH
>TRBV14|NA|TRBD2|TRBJ2-7
ASSQGLAVYEQY
>TRBV15|NA|TRBD2|TRBJ2-1
ATSPGTSGRARNEQF
>TRBV5-4|NA|TRBD1|TRBJ2-7
ASSLGTGALYEQY
>TRBV5-1|few|NA|TRBJ1-4
ASSLGTNEKLF
>TRBV5-4|many|NA|TRBJ1-6
ASSLAGGSYNSPLH
>TRBV11-1|many|NA|TRBJ2-7
ASSSTVVSSYEQY
>TRBV29-1|NA|NA|TRBJ1-1
SVVRVNTEAF
>TRBV9|many|NA|TRBJ1-1
ASSVGGVDTEAF
>TRBV29-1|few|TRBD1|TRBJ2-5
SVVGSGQPRETQY
>TRBV4-1|many|NA|TRBJ2-1
ASSQDRTEVGYNEQF
>TRBV28|many|NA|TRBJ1-6
ASFRESYNSPLH
>TRBV6-1|NA|TRBD1|TRBJ2-7
ASGYSGTGGYEQY
>TRBV3-1|many|TRBD1|TRBJ2-1
ASNLRDRASKQF
>TRBV7-2|NA|NA|TRBJ1-2
ASTSGGAAYGYT
>TRBV5-5|many|NA|TRBJ2-5
ASSPLGGVQETQY
>TRBV6-5|many|TRBD1|TRBJ2-7
ASSGDRGSYEQY
>TRBV7-7|NA|TRBD2|TRBJ2-7
ASSLDGTSGSYEQY
>TRBV2|many|TRBD1|TRBJ2-5
ASSETGATAETQY
>TRBV7-3|NA|NA|TRBJ2-7
ASSPYRDDEQY
>TRBV25-1|medium-sized|NA|TRBJ2-6
ASSGVASGANVLT
>TRBV11-1|many|NA|TRBJ2-1
ASSPQVQGGEQF
>TRBV7-6|NA|TRBD1|TRBJ1-2
ASSLAGQGAGPRNYGYT
>TRBV6-2/TRBV6-3|many|TRBD2|TRBJ2-3
ASRPRLAGGPTDTQY
>TRBV2|NA|NA|TRBJ1-5
ASSVRVNQPQH
>TRBV12-3/TRBV12-4|many|NA|TRBJ1-2
ASSTALTGNGYGYT
>TRBV7-9|NA|TRBD1|TRBJ2-3
ASSLHGTGDPDTQY
>TRBV5-1|many|TRBD2|TRBJ2-3
ASSKTSGRVDTQY
>TRBV9|once|NA|TRBJ2-5
ASSGRGGAQETQY
>TRBV7-9|NA|TRBD2|TRBJ2-1
PSSTTSGRPHGQF
>TRBV13|NA|TRBD1|TRBJ2-7
ASSYKGGPTYEQY
>TRBV9|NA|TRBD2|TRBJ2-2
ASSPLGTSGRLF
>TRBV12-3/TRBV12-4|NA|NA|TRBJ2-1
ASSLSAGPLNEQF
>TRBV7-2|NA|NA|TRBJ1-5
ASSPSGGETQH
>TRBV7-6|NA|NA|TRBJ1-2
ASSLGYTEDGYT
>TRBV29-1|medium-sized|NA|TRBJ2-7
SVTQDSYEQY
>TRBV5-4|NA|NA|TRBJ1-1
ASSLGQDLREAF
>TRBV5-6|NA|NA|TRBJ2-6
ASSVDSSGANVLT
>TRBV7-2|NA|NA|TRBJ1-2
ASTSSRGLGYT
>TRBV12-3/TRBV12-4|many|TRBD1|TRBJ2-6
ASSSLLTGTYSGANVLT